The 18 T cell receptor beta chains below were found in one sample sequenced in a study of blood T cell repertoires in COVID-19. Using immunoSEQ multiplex PCR, the repertoire was profiled, and TCRdb retains in-frame clones only, with some absent. The sample contains 50,000 to 55,000 clones, roughly 89% of which appear only once. The sequenced material came from peripheral blood. The receptors shown here come from a man in his forties or fifties with acute or convalescent COVID-19.

The chain joins TRBV19 to TRBJ2-1; D possibly corresponds to TRBD2 (6 bases). This CDR3 contains 15 residues. CDR1 and CDR2 from the germline V gene are LNHDA and SQIVND (reference sequence). Trimming took off 7 bases at V and 2 bases at J, with 15 bases between the two ends. DNA for the CDR3: TGTGCCAGTAATTGGCGGGATGGTCCCTACAATGAGCAGTTCTTC. Its translation is CASNWRDGPYNEQFF.

This chain links TRBV10-3 with TRBJ2-7, with D possibly matching TRBD2 (5 bases). Germline V CDR1 and CDR2: ENHRY, SYGVKD. The CDR3 has 13 amino acids. Trimming removed 8 bases at V and 2 bases at J, with 13 bases between. The CDR3 loop is CAIREGGTYEQYF. The CDR3 DNA reads TGTGCCATCCGGGAAGGTGGGACCTACGAGCAGTACTTC.

The chain uses TRBV30 and TRBJ2-2; D remains ambiguous. Germline-derived CDR1 and CDR2 are GTSNPN and SVGIG (reference sequence). This CDR3 is built from 12 residues. Between the trimmed V and J ends, which lost 3 bases and 4 bases, there was a span of 6 bases. The CDR3 reads CAWSFGTGELFF. CDR3 sequence (DNA): TGTGCCTGGAGCTTCGGCACCGGGGAGCTGTTTTTT.

V is TRBV4-1 and J is TRBJ2-7; D call uncertain. V was cut by 0 bases and J by 2 bases, with 11 bases left in between. Germline V gene data show CDR1 as MGHRA and CDR2 as YSYEKL. The CDR3 has 15 amino acids. The CDR3 is CASSQESVNPYEQYF. As DNA, the CDR3 is TGCGCCAGCAGCCAAGAGTCAGTCAACCCCTACGAGCAGTACTTC.

In this sample, this clone turned up a few times. The gene calls are TRBV7-9 and TRBJ2-2, with D tentatively TRBD2 (5 bases). The V gene's germline CDR1 is SEHNR and CDR2 FQNEAQ (reference sequence). CDR3 length: 16 residues. The ends were cut back, 5 bases at V and 1 base at J, with 14 bases in the middle. This chain's CDR3 is CASSPSFRVNTGELFF. The CDR3 DNA is TGTGCCAGCAGCCCTAGCTTTAGGGTGAACACCGGGGAGCTGTTTTTT.

V and J are TRBV6-6 and TRBJ1-3; D uncertain. Per germline, CDR1 MNHNY and CDR2 SVGAGI (reference sequence). The CDR3 spans 12 residues. Trimming took 8 bases from V and 4 from J, leaving 9 bases between them. CDR3 nucleotides: TGTGCCAGCCGTGTTGAGGGAAACACCATATATTTT. Encoded protein: CASRVEGNTIYF.

This chain joins TRBV30 and TRBJ1-3; D perhaps matches TRBD1 (5 bases). Deletions cut 4 bases from V and 2 bases from J, with 9 bases between. Germline CDR1 is GTSNPN and CDR2 is SVGIG (reference sequence). The CDR3 runs to 13 residues. The CDR3 region is CAWKPGAGNTIYF. CDR3 in DNA: TGTGCCTGGAAACCGGGGGCTGGAAACACCATATATTTT.

The V and J genes are TRBV29-1 and TRBJ1-1; 9 bases map to TRBD1. J lost 3 bases, V lost 7 bases, and 9 bases had no gene match. This CDR3 is built from 14 residues. The germline V gene has CDR1 SQVTM and CDR2 ANQGSEA. The CDR3 nucleotides read TGCAGCGCGTCGACAGGGGGAGGCGACACTGAAGCTTTCTTT. Protein: CSASTGGGDTEAFF.

The chain employs TRBV7-6 and TRBJ2-1; D is possibly TRBD1 (7 bases). Looked up from germline, CDR1 is SGHVS and CDR2 is FNYEAQ. This CDR3 contains 15 residues. The ends were cut back, 5 bases at V and 3 bases at J, with 14 bases in the middle. CDR3 protein: CASSRQGGFYNEQFF. The CDR3 DNA sequence: TGTGCCAGCAGCCGTCAGGGGGGCTTCTACAATGAGCAGTTCTTC.

The rearrangement links TRBV6-1 to TRBJ2-1; D unresolved. V lost 0 bases and J lost 9, with 12 bases in between. The CDR3 totals 14 residues. The germline V gene has CDR1 MNHNS and CDR2 SASEGT. As DNA, the CDR3 is TGTGCCAGCAGTGAAGCCCCCCCCTTTCGTGAGCAGTTCTTC. Translation: CASSEAPPFREQFF.

The CDR3 here is CASSAGEYNQPQHF. In DNA, the CDR3 is TGTGCCAGCAGTGCGGGAGAGTACAATCAGCCCCAGCATTTT. V and J are TRBV25-1 and TRBJ1-5; D call uncertain. The V end lost 4 bases, the J end lost 3 bases, and 10 bases lay between the germline ends. Germline loops: CDR1 MGHDK, CDR2 SYGVNS. The CDR3 has 14 amino acids.

The gene calls are TRBV5-1 and TRBJ2-5, with a possible D match to TRBD2 (5 bases). The CDR3 spans 15 residues. The germline V gene has CDR1 SGHRS and CDR2 YFSETQ. Trimming stripped 0 bases from V and 5 bases from J, with 14 bases between. The CDR3 here is CASSLDISVRETQYF. The CDR3 DNA reads as TGCGCCAGCAGCTTGGATATTAGCGTCCGGGAGACCCAGTACTTC.

J is TRBJ1-2 and V is TRBV25-1; D is uncertain. V lost 7 bases to trimming and J lost 5 bases, with 14 bases between them. Germline lookup yields CDR1 MGHDK and CDR2 SYGVNS. The CDR3 loop spans 13 amino acids. CDR3 in DNA: TGTGCCAGCAATACGGGTGGGGAGTATGGCTACACCTTC. As protein: CASNTGGEYGYTF.

This clone was detected once. The V gene is TRBV12-3 or TRBV12-4, the J gene TRBJ1-2; D not resolved. V dropped 8 bases and J dropped 8 bases, with 18 bases sitting between them. CDR3 length: 13 residues. CDR3 nucleotides: TGTGCCAGCGGGGAGGGATTAACAAACGGCTACACCTTC. Translating gives CASGEGLTNGYTF.

The chain recombines TRBV18 with TRBJ2-3, with 7 bases that match TRBD2. Looked up from germline, CDR1 is KGHSH and CDR2 is LQKENI. The CDR3 has 15 amino acids. With 3 bases clipped from V and 2 bases from J, the junction kept 5 bases outside the gene matches. The CDR3 protein is CASSPISGPTDTQYF. The CDR3 DNA reads TGTGCCAGCTCACCTATTAGCGGGCCCACAGATACGCAGTATTTT. Full variable domain (missing parts from reference TRBV18 and TRBJ2-3): NAGVMQNPRHLVRRRGQEARLRCSPMKGHSHVYWYRQLPEEGLKFMVYLQKENIIDESGMPKERFSAEFPKEGPSILRIQQVVRGDSAAYFCASSPISGPTDTQYFGPGTRLTVL.

The CDR3 region is CASSWDSGRGGSGNTIYF. CDR3 coding DNA: TGCGCCAGCAGTTGGGACAGTGGCCGAGGGGGCTCTGGAAACACCATATATTTT. The genes are TRBV10-2 and TRBJ1-3; TRBD1 agrees at 7 bases. CDR3 length equals 18 residues. Germline CDR1 WSHSY, CDR2 SAAADI. Germline trimming cut 5 bases from V and 0 bases from J; bases unmatched to any gene: 13.

This chain connects TRBV4-2 to TRBJ2-1; D unclear. The CDR3 runs to 14 residues. Germline V CDR1 and CDR2: LGHNA, YNFKEQ. V was shortened by 0 bases and J by 10 bases, with 13 bases between the two germline ends. The CDR3 loop is CASSQEVALEEQFF. The CDR3 DNA follows: TGTGCCAGCAGCCAAGAGGTAGCTCTTGAGGAGCAGTTCTTC.

This chain links TRBV7-3 with TRBJ2-5; 10 bases map to TRBD1. CDR1 and CDR2 (germline): SGHTA, FQGTGA. The CDR3 loop spans 15 amino acids. V lost 5 bases to trimming and J lost 5 bases; unmatched junction nucleotides: 8. The CDR3 loop is CASSRGTGVGETQYF. As DNA, the CDR3 is TGTGCCAGCAGCCGCGGGACAGGGGTCGGGGAGACCCAGTACTTC.